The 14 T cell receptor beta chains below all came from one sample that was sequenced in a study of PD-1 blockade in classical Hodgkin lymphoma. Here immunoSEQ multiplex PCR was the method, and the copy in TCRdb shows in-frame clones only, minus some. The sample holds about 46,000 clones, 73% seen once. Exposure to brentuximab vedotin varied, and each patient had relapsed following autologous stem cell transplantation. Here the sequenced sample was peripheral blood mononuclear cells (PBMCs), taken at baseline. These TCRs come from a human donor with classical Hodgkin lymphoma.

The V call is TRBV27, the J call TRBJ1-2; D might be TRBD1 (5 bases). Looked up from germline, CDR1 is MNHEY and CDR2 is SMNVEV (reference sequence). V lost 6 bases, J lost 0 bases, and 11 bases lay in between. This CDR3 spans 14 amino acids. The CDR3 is CASRSQGSNYGYTF. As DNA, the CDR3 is TGTGCCAGCAGGTCCCAGGGTTCTAACTATGGCTACACCTTC.

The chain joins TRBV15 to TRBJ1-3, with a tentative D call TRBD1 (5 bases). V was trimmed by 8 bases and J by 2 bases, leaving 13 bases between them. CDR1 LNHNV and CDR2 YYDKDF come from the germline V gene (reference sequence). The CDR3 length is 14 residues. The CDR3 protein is CATRDTGAGNTIYF. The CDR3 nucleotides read TGTGCCACCCGGGATACGGGGGCTGGAAACACCATATATTTT. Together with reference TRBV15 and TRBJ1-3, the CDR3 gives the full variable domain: DAMVIQNPRYQVTQFGKPVTLSCSQTLNHNVMYWYQQKSSQAPKLLFHYYDKDFNNEADTPDNFQSRRPNTSFCFLDIRSPGLGDTAMYLCATRDTGAGNTIYFGEGSWLTVV.

The CDR3 reads CASSQVHTGPGGSPLHF. The CDR3 DNA reads as TGCGCCAGCAGCCAAGTGCACACGGGACCCGGGGGTTCACCCCTCCACTTT. The chain recombines TRBV4-1 with TRBJ1-6, with D tentatively TRBD1 (5 bases). Between the trimmed V and J ends, which lost 1 base and 9 bases, there was a span of 19 bases. The CDR3 runs 17 residues. CDR1 is MGHRA, CDR2 YSYEKL, per germline.

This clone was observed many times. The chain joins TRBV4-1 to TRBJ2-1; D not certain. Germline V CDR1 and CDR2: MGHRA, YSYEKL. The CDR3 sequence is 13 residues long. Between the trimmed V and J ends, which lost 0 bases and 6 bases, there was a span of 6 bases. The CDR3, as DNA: TGCGCCAGCAGCCAAGAGGGCTTCAATGAGCAGTTCTTC. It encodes CASSQEGFNEQFF.

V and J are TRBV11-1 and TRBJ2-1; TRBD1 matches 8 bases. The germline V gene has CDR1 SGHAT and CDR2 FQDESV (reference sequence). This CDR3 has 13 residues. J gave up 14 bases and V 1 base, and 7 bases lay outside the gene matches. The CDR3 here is CASSLEVGQGEFF. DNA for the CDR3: TGTGCCAGCAGCTTAGAGGTTGGACAGGGAGAGTTCTTC.

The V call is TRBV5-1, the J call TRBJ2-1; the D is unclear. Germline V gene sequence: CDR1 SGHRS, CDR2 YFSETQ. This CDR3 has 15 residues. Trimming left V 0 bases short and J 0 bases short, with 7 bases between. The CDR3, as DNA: TGCGCCAGCAGCTTGGTCGCGAGCTCCTACAATGAGCAGTTCTTC. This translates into CASSLVASSYNEQFF.

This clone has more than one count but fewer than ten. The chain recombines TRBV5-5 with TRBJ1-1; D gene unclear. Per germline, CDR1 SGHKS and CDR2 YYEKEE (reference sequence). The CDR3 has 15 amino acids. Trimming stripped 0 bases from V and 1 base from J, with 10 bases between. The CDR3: CASSLVSLANTEAFF. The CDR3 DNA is TGTGCCAGCAGCTTGGTATCACTGGCGAACACTGAAGCTTTCTTT.

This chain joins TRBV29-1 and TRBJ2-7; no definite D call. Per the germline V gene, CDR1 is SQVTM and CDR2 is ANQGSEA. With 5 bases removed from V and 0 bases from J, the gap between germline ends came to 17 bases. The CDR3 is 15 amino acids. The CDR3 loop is CSVQKTALSSYEQYF. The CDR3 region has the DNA TGCAGCGTTCAAAAGACTGCCCTGAGCTCCTACGAGCAGTACTTC.

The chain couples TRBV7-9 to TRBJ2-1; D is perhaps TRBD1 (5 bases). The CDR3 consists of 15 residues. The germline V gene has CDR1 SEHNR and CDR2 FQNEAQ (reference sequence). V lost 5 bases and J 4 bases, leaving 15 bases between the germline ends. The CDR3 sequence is CASSRFSSGYNEQFF. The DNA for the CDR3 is TGTGCCAGCAGCCGTTTCAGTTCAGGGTACAATGAGCAGTTCTTC.

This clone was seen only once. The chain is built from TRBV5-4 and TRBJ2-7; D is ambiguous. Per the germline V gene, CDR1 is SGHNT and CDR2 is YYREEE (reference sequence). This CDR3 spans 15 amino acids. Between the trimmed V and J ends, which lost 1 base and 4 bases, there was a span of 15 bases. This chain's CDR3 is CASSLYVGSGYEQYF. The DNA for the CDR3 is TGTGCCAGCAGCTTGTACGTAGGATCGGGTTACGAGCAGTACTTC.

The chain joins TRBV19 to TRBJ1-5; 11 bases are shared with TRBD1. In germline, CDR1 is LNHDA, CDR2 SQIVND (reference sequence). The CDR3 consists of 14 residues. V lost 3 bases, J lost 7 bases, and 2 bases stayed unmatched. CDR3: CASSIGQGAQPQHF. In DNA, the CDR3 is TGTGCCAGTAGTATTGGACAGGGGGCACAGCCCCAGCATTTT.

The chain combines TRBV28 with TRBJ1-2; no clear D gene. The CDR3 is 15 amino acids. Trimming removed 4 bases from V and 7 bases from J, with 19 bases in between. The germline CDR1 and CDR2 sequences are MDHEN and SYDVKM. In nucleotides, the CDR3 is TGTGCCAGCAGTTATCCCCCAGTGCATCCTGGTGGCTACACCTTC. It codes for CASSYPPVHPGGYTF.

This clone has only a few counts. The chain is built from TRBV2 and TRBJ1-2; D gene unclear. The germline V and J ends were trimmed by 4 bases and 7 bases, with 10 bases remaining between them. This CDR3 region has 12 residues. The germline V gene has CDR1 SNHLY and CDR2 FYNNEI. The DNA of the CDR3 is TGTGCCAGCAGTGTGATGGTTCCTGGCTACACCTTC. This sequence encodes CASSVMVPGYTF.

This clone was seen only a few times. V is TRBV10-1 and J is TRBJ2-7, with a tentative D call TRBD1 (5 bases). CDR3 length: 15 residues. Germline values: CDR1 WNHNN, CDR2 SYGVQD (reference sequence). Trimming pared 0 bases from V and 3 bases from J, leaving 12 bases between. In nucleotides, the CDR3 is TGCGCCAGCAGTGAGTCTCCAGGGAACCACTACGAGCAGTACTTC. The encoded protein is CASSESPGNHYEQYF.